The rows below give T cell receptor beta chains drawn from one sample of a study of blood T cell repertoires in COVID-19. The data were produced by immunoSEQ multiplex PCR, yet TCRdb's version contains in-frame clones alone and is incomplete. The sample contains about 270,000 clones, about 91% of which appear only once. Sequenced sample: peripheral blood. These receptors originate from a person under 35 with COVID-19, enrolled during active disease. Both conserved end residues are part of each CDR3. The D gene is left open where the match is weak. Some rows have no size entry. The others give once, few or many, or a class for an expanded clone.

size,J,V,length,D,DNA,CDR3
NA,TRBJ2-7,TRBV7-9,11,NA,TGTGCCAGCAGCTTAGGCGACGAGCAGTACTTC,CASSLGDEQYF
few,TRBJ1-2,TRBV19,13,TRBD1,TGTGCCAGTAGTTTGCGGACAGGCTATGGCTACACCTTC,CASSLRTGYGYTF
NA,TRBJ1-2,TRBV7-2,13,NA,TGTGCCAGCAGCTTAATTGCAGATGGTGGCTACACCTTC,CASSLIADGGYTF
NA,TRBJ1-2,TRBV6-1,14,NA,TGTGCCAGCAGTGAAGTCGGGAGAGACTATGGCTACACCTTC,CASSEVGRDYGYTF
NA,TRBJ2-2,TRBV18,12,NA,TGTGCCAGCTCACTCTATACCGGGGAGCTGTTTTTT,CASSLYTGELFF
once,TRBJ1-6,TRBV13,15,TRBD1,TGTGCCAGCGGATCGACAGGGCGTATGGGTTCACCCCTCCACTTT,CASGSTGRMGSPLHF
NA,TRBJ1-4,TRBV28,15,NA,TGTGCCAGCAGTGGGGGGTGGGCCCCGGCCGAAAAACTGTTTTTT,CASSGGWAPAEKLFF
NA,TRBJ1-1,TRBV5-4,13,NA,TGTGCCAGCCGGGCAGGGCTAAACACTGAAGCTTTCTTT,CASRAGLNTEAFF
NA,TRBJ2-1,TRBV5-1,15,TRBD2,TGCGCCAGCAGCTTGGTACAGCGGGGGTACAATGAGCAGTTCTTC,CASSLVQRGYNEQFF
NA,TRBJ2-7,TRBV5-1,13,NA,TGCGCCAGCAGCCTGACAGGCAACTACGAGCAGTACTTC,CASSLTGNYEQYF
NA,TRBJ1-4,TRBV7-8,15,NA,TGTGCCAGCAGCTTAGGGCCGGGGAAGAATGAAAAACTGTTTTTT,CASSLGPGKNEKLFF
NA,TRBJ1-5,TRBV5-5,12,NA,TGTGCCAGCAGCGAGGGTTCGGAGCCCCAGCATTTT,CASSEGSEPQHF
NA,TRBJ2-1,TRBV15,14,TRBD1,TGTGCCACCAGCAGGGACAGGGGGCGGGATGAGCAGTTCTTC,CATSRDRGRDEQFF
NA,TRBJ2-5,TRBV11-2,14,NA,TGTGCCAGCAGCTACGTCGCGGGGTCAGAGACCCAGTACTTC,CASSYVAGSETQYF
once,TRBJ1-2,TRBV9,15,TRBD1,TGTGCCAGCAGCCAGGGGGCAGGCCTGAACTATGGCTACACCTTC,CASSQGAGLNYGYTF
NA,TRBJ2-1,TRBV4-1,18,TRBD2,TGCGCCAGCAGCCAAGCTAGCGGGAGGTCTAGCTCCTACAATGAGCAGTTCTTC,CASSQASGRSSSYNEQFF
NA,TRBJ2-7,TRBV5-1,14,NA,TGCGCCAGTTCCCCACAGGGTACCTCACCCGAGCAGTACTTC,CASSPQGTSPEQYF
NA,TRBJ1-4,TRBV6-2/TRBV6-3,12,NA,TGTGCCAGCAGTCAGGGGAGCGGAAAACTGTTTTTT,CASSQGSGKLFF
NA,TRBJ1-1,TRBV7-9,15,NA,TGTGCCAGCAGCTTAGACAGGGAGGGGAACACTGAAGCTTTCTTT,CASSLDREGNTEAFF
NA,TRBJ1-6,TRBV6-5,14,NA,TGTGCCAGCAGTTACTCGAAACCATTCGACACCCTCCACTTT,CASSYSKPFDTLHF
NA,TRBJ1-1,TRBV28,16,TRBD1,TGTGCCAGCAGTCCCCCAACCCGACAGGGGCCCACTGAAGCTTTCTTT,CASSPPTRQGPTEAFF
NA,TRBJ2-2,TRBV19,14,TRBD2,TGTGCCAGTAGTACCGGACTAGCGGGAGGGCCGGTGTTTTTT,CASSTGLAGGPVFF
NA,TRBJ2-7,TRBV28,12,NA,TGTGCCAGCACCGTCGATAGCTACGAGCAGTACTTC,CASTVDSYEQYF
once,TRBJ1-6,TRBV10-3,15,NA,TGTGCCATCAGTGTGACGGGACACAATAATTCACCCCTCCACTTT,CAISVTGHNNSPLHF
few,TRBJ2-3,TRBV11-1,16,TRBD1,TGTGCCAGCAGCTCCGGGACAGGGACTGGGACAGATACGCAGTATTTT,CASSSGTGTGTDTQYF
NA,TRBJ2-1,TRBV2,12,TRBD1,TGTGCCAGCAAACGAGGGGGCGGAGGGCAGTTCTTC,CASKRGGGGQFF
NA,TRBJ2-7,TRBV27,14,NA,NA,CASSSSRDSYEQYF
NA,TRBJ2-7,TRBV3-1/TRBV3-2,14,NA,TGTGCCAGGCTTGGCCCCGGAGGGCACTACGAGCAGTACTTC,CARLGPGGHYEQYF
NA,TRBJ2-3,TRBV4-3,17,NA,TGCGCCAGCAGCCAAGGGACGGGGTCACCGTTCACAGATACGCAGTATTTT,CASSQGTGSPFTDTQYF
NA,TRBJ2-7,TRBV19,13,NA,TGTGCCTCCTCTGGGGGGGCGGTATCCGAGCAGTACTTC,CASSGGAVSEQYF
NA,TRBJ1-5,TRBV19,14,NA,TGTGCCAGTAGTACCGGGACTGTTTCACAGCCCCAGCATTTT,CASSTGTVSQPQHF
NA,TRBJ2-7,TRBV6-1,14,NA,TGTGCCAGCAGTGAACCAGGGATCAGCTACGAGCAGTACTTC,CASSEPGISYEQYF
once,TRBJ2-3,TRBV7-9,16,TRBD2,TGTGCCAGCAGCGACGGACTAGCGGGTTCCACAGATACGCAGTATTTT,CASSDGLAGSTDTQYF
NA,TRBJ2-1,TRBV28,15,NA,TGTGCCAGCAGCTCCCCCGGGTACGTAATCAATGAGCAGTTCTTC,CASSSPGYVINEQFF
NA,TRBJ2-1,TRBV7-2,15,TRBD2,TGTGCCAGCAGCTTTCAGACTAGCGGGGCGGGGGAGCAGTTCTTC,CASSFQTSGAGEQFF
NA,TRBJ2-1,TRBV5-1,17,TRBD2,TGCGCCAGCAGCTTGGGACTAGCGGGAGATCTCTACAATGAGCAGTTCTTC,CASSLGLAGDLYNEQFF
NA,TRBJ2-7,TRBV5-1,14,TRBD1,TGCGCCAGCCATGAAACAGGGGCGGACTACGAGCAGTACTTC,CASHETGADYEQYF
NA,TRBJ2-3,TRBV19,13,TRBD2,TGTGCCAGCTCGCCGGGGAGGGCAGATACGCAGTATTTT,CASSPGRADTQYF
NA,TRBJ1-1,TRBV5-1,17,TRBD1,TGCGCCAGCAGCCTAAACCCGGGACAGGGGTCGGGCACTGAAGCTTTCTTT,CASSLNPGQGSGTEAFF
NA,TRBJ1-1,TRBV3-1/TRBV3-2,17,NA,TGTGCCAGCAGCCAAGAAAGTCTTGGCGGGCGGAACACTGAAGCTTTCTTT,CASSQESLGGRNTEAFF
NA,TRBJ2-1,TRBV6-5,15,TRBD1,TGTGCCACCATCGCCGGGACAGGGAAAGACAATGAGCAGTTCTTC,CATIAGTGKDNEQFF
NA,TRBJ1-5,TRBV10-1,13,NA,TGCGCCAGCAGTGGGACGTTTGGGAGGCCCCAGCATTTT,CASSGTFGRPQHF
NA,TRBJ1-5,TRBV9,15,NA,TGTGCCAGCAGCGCTACTGGGGGGGCCAATCAGCCCCAGCATTTT,CASSATGGANQPQHF
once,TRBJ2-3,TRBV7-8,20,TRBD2,TGTGCCAGCAGCTTAGCGCCAGGACTAGCGGGAGGTTTGGGTACAGATACGCAGTATTTT,CASSLAPGLAGGLGTDTQYF
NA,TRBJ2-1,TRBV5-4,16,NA,TGTGCCAGCAAAAGTCCCCGAGGCCCATTTTCCAATGAGCAGTTCTTC,CASKSPRGPFSNEQFF
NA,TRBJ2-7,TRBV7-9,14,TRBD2,TGTGCCAGCAGCGCCGGCCTAGCGGGAGTTGAGCAGTACTTC,CASSAGLAGVEQYF
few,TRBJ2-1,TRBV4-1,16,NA,TGCGCCAGCAGCCAAGGGCGAGCGGAGTTCTACAATGAGCAGTTCTTC,CASSQGRAEFYNEQFF
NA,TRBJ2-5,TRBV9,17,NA,TGTGCCAGCAGCGTAGCTACCTGGTGGGCTAGCGTCGAGACCCAGTACTTC,CASSVATWWASVETQYF
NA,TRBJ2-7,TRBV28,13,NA,TGTGCCAGCAGTTTGAGGCAGCCCTACGAGCAGTACTTC,CASSLRQPYEQYF
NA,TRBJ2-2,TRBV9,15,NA,TGTGCCAGCAGCCCAACTAGCAGGGGGAACGGGGAGCTGTTTTTT,CASSPTSRGNGELFF